This T cell receptor (beta chain) was observed in a study of vaccination and CD4 T cells after COVID-19. Looking at the study overall: Median time from second vaccine dose to sampling was just over 70 days (14 to 241).

The Oncomine TCR Beta short-read assay was applied to DNA of cultured CD4+ T cells. TCRdb processed the PCR reads anew with MiXCR; each CDR3 protein has one entry. The repertoire has about 23,000 distinct CDR3 sequences, approximately 44% of them found once; the top ten carry 19%. Concerning this clonotype itself: The antigen is undetermined.

With 3 bases removed from V and 0 bases from J, the gap between germline ends came to 5 bases. The CDR3 is made up of 13 amino acids. CDR1 and CDR2 from the germline V gene are LGHNT and FRNRAP. Treatment denoted: roughly ten-day PBMC culture with coronavirus spike peptide pools or control peptides (ViraFEST assay). This TCR came from a human donor who received a COVID-19 vaccine. Specimen: CD4+ T cells from blood, cultured in vitro, collected before SARS-CoV-2 vaccination. J is TRBJ1-1 and V is TRBV12-5; D unclear. The CDR3 DNA reads as TGTGCTAGTGGTTTATCGGTGAACACTGAAGCTTTCTTT. This gives the protein CASGLSVNTEAFF. Looking up the rest from reference TRBV12-5 and TRBJ1-1 gives the full variable domain: DARVTQTPRHKVTEMGQEVTMRCQPILGHNTVFWYRQTMMQGLELLAYFRNRAPLDDSGMPKDRFSAEMPDATLATLKIQPSEPRDSAVYFCASGLSVNTEAFFGQGTRLTVV.